One TCR beta chain is described in this entry. The junction departs from germline at one end; a sequencing error may be responsible. This sample was included in a study of shared clonotypes between healthy human individuals. Profiled with immunoSEQ multiplex PCR; TCRdb holds only in-frame clones, not every one. Of over a million clones listed, roughly 97% are singletons. Germline CDR1 and CDR2: SGHRS and YFSETQ. This CDR3 has 14 residues. The origin of this receptor is a man aged 25-40 years in good health. Material: naive CD4+ T cells sorted from blood. Described subset: CD45RA+ positively selected. The J gene is TRBJ2-7, the V gene TRBV5-1; D is perhaps TRBD1 or TRBD2 (5 bases each). The CDR3, as DNA: TGTGCCAGCAGCTCGGGGACCGCCTTATACGAGCAGTACTTC. Protein product: CASSSGTALYEQYF. Complete variable domain (other parts from reference TRBV5-1 and TRBJ2-7): KAGVTQTPRYLIKTRGQQVTLSCSPISGHRSVSWYQQTPGQGLQFLFEYFSETQRNKGNFPGRFSGRQFSNSRSEMNVSTLELGDSALYLCASSSGTALYEQYFGPGTRLTVT.